This T cell receptor (beta chain) derives from a study of blood T cells in healthy people across ages. Findings of the study overall: It was not possible, with unsorted PBMCs, to conclusively compare naive and antigen-experienced cells. Researchers deemed the diversity estimates from one million T cells underestimates.

The use of a sample-barcoded 5' primer and a J-beta primer mix characterized a second PCR of about 6 to 12 cycles. TCRdb called the 5' RACE reads again in MiXCR, with one record for every CDR3 protein. The sample shows about 800,000 distinct CDR3 sequences, nearly 60% of them seen only once. In the case of this clonotype: The antigen remains unidentified.

The length of the CDR3 is 14 residues. With 5 bases clipped from V and 8 bases from J, the junction kept 4 bases outside the gene matches. Looked up from germline, CDR1 is SGHRS and CDR2 is YFSETQ. The clonotype was recovered from a man aged 25-45 years in good health. The chain recombines TRBV5-1 with TRBJ2-1; TRBD2 agrees at 13 bases. Sequences were obtained from blood. The DNA for the CDR3 is TGCGCCAGCAGGCCCGGACTAGCGGGAGATGAGCAGTTCTTC. It yields the protein CASRPGLAGDEQFF.